The 27 T cell receptor beta chains reported below all come from one sample, sequenced in a study of blood T cell repertoires in COVID-19. TCRdb keeps only in-frame clones here, not all; method: immunoSEQ multiplex PCR. Found here are around 85,000 clones, about 82% of them singletons; the top ten hold under 8.5%. The sequenced sample was peripheral blood. The receptors stem from a man aged 50-60 years with active COVID-19.

The genes are TRBV5-1 and TRBJ1-4, with D maybe TRBD1 (6 bases). Germline V lookup: CDR1 SGHRS, CDR2 YFSETQ. There are 15 residues in the CDR3. Deletions cut 7 bases from V and 6 bases from J, with 19 bases between. The CDR3 sequence: CASQFQGGGDEKLFF. In nucleotides, the CDR3 is TGCGCCAGCCAATTTCAGGGAGGGGGTGATGAAAAACTGTTTTTT.

The chain is built from TRBV3-1 (or the pseudogene TRBV3-2) and TRBJ2-2, with TRBD1 matching over 11 bases. Germline V lookup: CDR1 LGHDT, CDR2 YNNKEL (reference sequence). This CDR3 is 16 amino acids long. V shed 2 bases, J shed 7 bases, and the junction held 6 bases outside the gene matches. The CDR3 DNA reads as TGTGCCAGCAGCCAACAGGACAGGGGGCGGAACGGGGAGCTGTTTTTT. Translating it yields CASSQQDRGRNGELFF.

The chain is built from TRBV29-1 and TRBJ1-1; TRBD1 might be the D (5 bases). Trimming removed 5 bases from V and 0 bases from J, with 16 bases in between. The CDR3 contains 15 residues. CDR1 SQVTM and CDR2 ANQGSEA come from the germline V gene. The CDR3 DNA is TGCAGCGTTTCCCCAGGGTGGGGCATGAACACTGAAGCTTTCTTT. It is translated as CSVSPGWGMNTEAFF.

This clone was seen a single time. V usage is TRBV6-1 and J usage is TRBJ2-7; D gene ambiguous. Germline V gives CDR1 MNHNS, CDR2 SASEGT. V was shortened by 3 bases and J by 4 bases, with 10 bases between the two germline ends. This CDR3 contains 13 residues. The CDR3 nucleotides are TGTGCCAGCAGTGATAGCAACCGGTACGAGCAGTACTTC. It specifies CASSDSNRYEQYF.

V gene TRBV28 combines with J gene TRBJ2-7; D possibly corresponds to TRBD1 (6 bases). V lost 1 base to trimming and J lost 2 bases, with 9 bases between them. This CDR3 is 14 amino acids long. CDR1 is MDHEN and CDR2 is SYDVKM in the germline V gene. DNA of the CDR3: TGTGCCAGCAGTTTATTAGGACAGCCCTACGAGCAGTACTTC. This translates into CASSLLGQPYEQYF.

The chain combines TRBV25-1 with TRBJ2-5; D is unresolved. The V end was cut by 5 bases, the J end by 3 bases, with 4 bases between. CDR1 is MGHDK and CDR2 is SYGVNS in the germline V gene. This CDR3 has 11 residues. CDR3 sequence reads: CASSLKETQYF. CDR3 nucleotide sequence: TGTGCCAGCAGTCTAAAAGAGACCCAGTACTTC.

The chain employs TRBV2 and TRBJ2-2; D unresolved. Trimming took 3 bases from V and 1 from J, leaving 6 bases between them. The length of the CDR3 is 14 residues. The germline V gene encodes CDR1 SNHLY and CDR2 FYNNEI. The CDR3, as DNA: TGTGCCAGCAGTGATAGAGGGAACACCGGGGAGCTGTTTTTT. Translation: CASSDRGNTGELFF.

This rearrangement joins TRBV11-2 to TRBJ1-2, with TRBD1 matching 8 bases. With 1 base clipped from V and 4 bases from J, the junction kept 2 bases outside the gene matches. There are 14 residues in the CDR3. CDR1 and CDR2 from the germline V gene are SGHAT and FQNNGV. The CDR3 sequence is CASSLVDRGYGYTF. The CDR3, as DNA: TGTGCCAGCAGCTTAGTTGACAGGGGCTATGGCTACACCTTC.

Here the CDR3 DNA reads TGTGCCAGCAGTGAACCAGGGGACGGGAATTCACCCCTCCACTTT. Its translation is CASSEPGDGNSPLHF. The rearrangement links TRBV28 to TRBJ1-6; D possibly corresponds to TRBD1 (6 bases). Germline CDR1 and CDR2: MDHEN and SYDVKM. V lost 5 bases and J lost 7, with 15 bases in between. The CDR3 is made up of 15 amino acids.

The chain employs TRBV7-2 and TRBJ2-7, with 10 bases matching TRBD2. Germline V CDR1 and CDR2: SGHTA, FQGNSA. The V and J ends lost 4 bases and 2 bases, in that order; junction bases with no gene match: 2. The CDR3 sequence is 14 residues long. The CDR3 DNA follows: TGTGCCAGCAGCTACACTAGCGGGACCTACGAGCAGTACTTC. This encodes CASSYTSGTYEQYF.

This sequence joins TRBV18 and TRBJ2-7; 8 positions agree with TRBD2. Germline V gene data show CDR1 as KGHSH and CDR2 as LQKENI. The CDR3 contains 16 residues. V was pared by 3 bases and J by 3 bases, with 10 bases of the junction left unmatched. CDR3 bases: TGTGCCAGCTCACCTCAAGGTTCGGCGGGAGGCTACGAGCAGTACTTC. Protein: CASSPQGSAGGYEQYF.

This chain connects TRBV29-1 to TRBJ1-5; 8 bases are a match to TRBD1. Germline V gene lookup returns CDR1 SQVTM and CDR2 ANQGSEA. The CDR3 has 13 amino acids. V shed 7 bases, J shed 6 bases, and the junction held 8 bases outside the gene matches. CDR3 region: CSAGQGGGQPQHF. CDR3 sequence (DNA): TGCAGCGCCGGACAGGGAGGGGGTCAGCCCCAGCATTTT.

V and J are TRBV18 and TRBJ1-3; 7 nucleotides match TRBD1. The CDR3 contains 17 residues. Germline assignment: CDR1 KGHSH and CDR2 LQKENI. V shed 6 bases, J shed 0 bases, and the junction held 11 bases outside the gene matches. CDR3 residues: CASSLGQVGYSGNTIYF. The CDR3 bases are TGTGCCAGCTCCCTTGGACAGGTCGGATACTCTGGAAACACCATATATTTT.

The genes are TRBV4-3 and TRBJ2-4; 12 positions agree with TRBD2. The CDR3 is made up of 14 amino acids. The germline V gene has CDR1 LGHNA and CDR2 YSLEER. V gave up 4 bases and J gave up 9 bases; unmatched junction bases: 4. The CDR3 spells CASSPSGGAVIQYF. CDR3 sequence (DNA): TGCGCCAGCAGCCCTAGCGGGGGGGCGGTCATTCAGTACTTC.

The J gene is TRBJ1-5, the V gene TRBV5-6, with 10 bases identical to TRBD1. The germline V gene has CDR1 SGHDT and CDR2 YYEEEE. The CDR3 sequence is 15 residues long. Trimming cost V 4 bases and J 6 bases; bases outside gene matches: 7. The CDR3 region is CASSADRGLSQPQHF. Here the CDR3 DNA reads TGTGCCAGCAGCGCCGACAGGGGGCTTAGTCAGCCCCAGCATTTT.

This clone has just one count. The chain has TRBV6-1 and TRBJ2-3; 10 bases map to TRBD2. Germline assignment: CDR1 MNHNS and CDR2 SASEGT. The length of the CDR3 is 18 residues. Trimming at V came to 2 bases and at J to 3 bases, leaving 11 bases not matched to a gene. The CDR3 region is CASSELRLAGVWTDTQYF. CDR3 DNA: TGTGCCAGCAGTGAATTACGGCTAGCGGGAGTTTGGACAGATACGCAGTATTTT.

This chain uses TRBV12-3 or TRBV12-4 with TRBJ1-5; no firm D call. V lost 8 bases and J 5 bases, leaving 10 bases between the germline ends. This CDR3 has 12 residues. The chain's CDR3 is CASAGSYQPQHF. Here the CDR3 DNA reads TGTGCCAGCGCAGGTTCTTATCAGCCCCAGCATTTT.

The chain employs TRBV30 and TRBJ1-5; no clear D gene. Germline V gene data show CDR1 as GTSNPN and CDR2 as SVGIG (reference sequence). The V end lost 3 bases, the J end lost 1 base, and 7 bases lay between the germline ends. There are 13 residues in the CDR3. For the CDR3, the DNA is TGTGCCTGGAGCCCGTTGAGCAATCAGCCCCAGCATTTT. This codes for CAWSPLSNQPQHF.

This clone turned up a few times. The chain recombines TRBV18 with TRBJ2-7; 10 nucleotides match TRBD1. This CDR3 has 16 residues. Germline lookup yields CDR1 KGHSH and CDR2 LQKENI. The V gene end was trimmed by 2 bases and the J gene end by 3 bases; junction bases not matched to a gene: 7. In nucleotides, the CDR3 is TGTGCCAGCTCACCAGCCGGGACAGGGGCAATCTACGAGCAGTACTTC. Encoded protein: CASSPAGTGAIYEQYF.

This rearrangement joins TRBV28 to TRBJ1-4, with TRBD1 matching over 7 bases. The V gene's germline CDR1 is MDHEN and CDR2 SYDVKM. The junction had 11 bases not matched to a gene; V was cut back by 5 bases and J by 8 bases. The CDR3 spans 15 residues. The CDR3 DNA sequence: TGTGCCAGCAGTCAGGGGGATGTTGAACGAGAAAAACTGTTTTTT. Its translation: CASSQGDVEREKLFF.

V gene TRBV2 combines with J gene TRBJ2-7, with 11 bases identical to TRBD1. There are 14 residues in the CDR3. Per germline, CDR1 SNHLY and CDR2 FYNNEI. The junction had 8 bases not matched to a gene; V was cut back by 6 bases and J by 7 bases. As DNA, the CDR3 is TGTGCCAGCAGCCCGGAGGGACAGGGGGTTGAGCAGTACTTC. Its protein product is CASSPEGQGVEQYF.

J is TRBJ1-1 and V is TRBV13; the match to TRBD1 covers 8 bases. CDR1 and CDR2 from the germline V gene are PRHDT and FYEKMQ (reference sequence). J was trimmed by 1 base and V by 1 base; bases with no gene match: 8. The CDR3 has 17 amino acids. CDR3 region: CASSLAPQGAGNTEAFF. The DNA for the CDR3 is TGTGCCAGCAGCTTAGCGCCCCAGGGGGCGGGGAACACTGAAGCTTTCTTT.

The chain uses TRBV9 and TRBJ2-1; TRBD1 matches at 9 bases. V was pared by 5 bases and J by 6 bases, with 12 bases of the junction left unmatched. This CDR3 has 16 residues. Germline assignment: CDR1 SGDLS and CDR2 YYNGEE. CDR3 nucleotide sequence: TGTGCCAGCAGGGGCCCGGGGACAGGGAGGACCAATGAGCAGTTCTTC. It yields the protein CASRGPGTGRTNEQFF.

This chain connects TRBV15 to TRBJ1-2; perhaps TRBD1 as D (5 bases). CDR1 is LNHNV, CDR2 YYDKDF, per germline (reference sequence). The V end lost 0 bases, the J end lost 8 bases, and 7 bases lay between the germline ends. This CDR3 region has 12 residues. CDR3 amino acids: CATSRDRGGYTF. CDR3 bases: TGTGCCACCAGCAGAGATAGGGGCGGCTACACCTTC.

This sequence joins TRBV7-2 and TRBJ1-1; 7 nucleotides align to TRBD1. The germline CDR1 and CDR2 sequences are SGHTA and FQGNSA. V was pared by 5 bases and J by 1 base, with 19 bases of the junction left unmatched. This CDR3 is built from 19 residues. For the CDR3, the DNA is TGTGCCAGCAGCCTATTGACAGGGTTTGCTTCGGCATCGAACACTGAAGCTTTCTTT. Its protein is CASSLLTGFASASNTEAFF.

This clone appeared a single time. The DNA is left out, because the CDR3 cannot be placed on it with certainty; the CDR3 is given as TCRdb lists it. The rearrangement links TRBV6-2 or TRBV6-3 to TRBJ1-1. Germline assignment: CDR1 MNHEY and CDR2 SVGEGT. Ends included, the CDR3 has 12 residues. This CDR3 is CASSPFLERAFF.

The chain couples TRBV5-1 to TRBJ1-1; 11 bases match TRBD1. CDR1 is SGHRS, CDR2 YFSETQ, per germline. The CDR3 is made up of 18 amino acids. Trimming at V came to 3 bases and at J to 5 bases, leaving 15 bases not matched to a gene. The CDR3 is CASSSNSPGTGGRTEAFF. CDR3 nucleotides: TGCGCCAGCAGCTCGAACAGTCCCGGGACAGGGGGGAGAACTGAAGCTTTCTTT. The whole variable domain, filled in from reference TRBV5-1 and TRBJ1-1, reads KAGVTQTPRYLIKTRGQQVTLSCSPISGHRSVSWYQQTPGQGLQFLFEYFSETQRNKGNFPGRFSGRQFSNSRSEMNVSTLELGDSALYLCASSSNSPGTGGRTEAFFGQGTRLTVV.